This passage covers 21 T cell receptor beta chains from one sample sequenced in a study of blood T cell repertoires in COVID-19. Profiled with immunoSEQ multiplex PCR; TCRdb holds only in-frame clones, not every one. The table includes some 150,000 clones, around four fifths detected once. Sequenced sample: peripheral blood. These receptors originate from a human donor in a cohort sampled during active COVID-19.

The rearrangement links TRBV5-6 to TRBJ2-1; D remains ambiguous. V dropped 0 bases and J dropped 7 bases, with 8 bases sitting between them. This CDR3 comprises 13 residues. CDR1 SGHDT and CDR2 YYEEEE come from the germline V gene. CDR3 coding DNA: TGTGCCAGCAGCTTGGCAGGTATTAATGAGCAGTTCTTC. This encodes CASSLAGINEQFF.

The V and J genes are TRBV5-4 and TRBJ1-2; 7 bases are shared with TRBD1. Trimming removed 2 bases from V and 7 bases from J; junction bases left unmatched: 14. The CDR3 runs to 16 residues. Germline V gene lookup returns CDR1 SGHNT and CDR2 YYREEE (reference sequence). The DNA of the CDR3 is TGTGCCAGCAGCTTTAACCAGGGGGAGGCTGAAGGTGGCTACACCTTC. Amino acid sequence: CASSFNQGEAEGGYTF.

This clone has just one count. The chain has TRBV5-5 and TRBJ2-1; 8 bases map to TRBD1. The CDR3 totals 14 residues. Germline lookup yields CDR1 SGHKS and CDR2 YYEKEE (reference sequence). The junction had 9 bases not matched to a gene; V was cut back by 5 bases and J by 8 bases. The CDR3 sequence is CASRVEQGADEQFF. The CDR3, as DNA: TGTGCCAGCAGGGTTGAGCAGGGGGCTGATGAGCAGTTCTTC.

Written as DNA, the CDR3 is TGTGCCAGCAGCTTCTATATTGGTTTGGACAGAGCTGACCAAGAGACCCAGTACTTC. Protein product: CASSFYIGLDRADQETQYF. The chain is built from TRBV3-1 (or the pseudogene TRBV3-2) and TRBJ2-5, with D maybe TRBD1 (6 bases). CDR3 length: 19 amino acids. With 5 bases removed from V and 0 bases from J, the gap between germline ends came to 25 bases. Germline V lookup: CDR1 LGHDT, CDR2 YNNKEL (reference sequence).

This clone was seen just once. The CDR3 is CASSSTPGTPKVGSPLHF. CDR3 coding DNA: TGTGCCAGCAGCTCCACCCCCGGGACACCCAAGGTCGGGTCACCCCTCCACTTT. The rearrangement joins TRBV9 to TRBJ1-6; D might be TRBD1 (6 bases). The CDR3 extends over 18 amino acids. Germline V gene lookup returns CDR1 SGDLS and CDR2 YYNGEE. Trimming took 4 bases from V and 10 from J, leaving 27 bases between them.

The chain combines TRBV4-1 with TRBJ2-1, with a possible D match to TRBD2 (6 bases). Germline values: CDR1 MGHRA, CDR2 YSYEKL. The CDR3 spans 16 residues. V lost 2 bases and J lost 7, with 18 bases in between. CDR3 in DNA: TGCGCCAGCAGCCAATCCGGGCTCCCCGCGGGGAATGAGCAGTTCTTC. Translated: CASSQSGLPAGNEQFF.

The chain couples TRBV19 to TRBJ1-2, with TRBD1 matching 7 bases. Germline V gene lookup returns CDR1 LNHDA and CDR2 SQIVND (reference sequence). The CDR3 runs to 13 residues. V was clipped by 5 bases and J by 1 base; unmatched bases: 1. CDR3 DNA: TGTGCCAGTAGTGGACAGGATAACTATGGCTACACCTTC. This translates into CASSGQDNYGYTF.

V is TRBV28 and J is TRBJ1-2; 7 bases match TRBD1. The CDR3 is 15 residues long. Per the germline V gene, CDR1 is MDHEN and CDR2 is SYDVKM. V shed 9 bases, J shed 3 bases, and the junction held 13 bases outside the gene matches. DNA of the CDR3: TGTGCCAGTGACGTGGGGGGCAGGGGGTACTATGGCTACACCTTC. Translation gives CASDVGGRGYYGYTF.

This chain joins TRBV9 and TRBJ1-1, with TRBD1 as a possible D gene (6 bases). CDR3 length: 14 residues. Germline V lookup: CDR1 SGDLS, CDR2 YYNGEE. V dropped 4 bases and J dropped 8 bases, with 18 bases sitting between them. The CDR3 loop is CASSHGGWGTEAFF. The CDR3 nucleotides read TGTGCCAGCAGCCACGGGGGGTGGGGGACAGAAGCTTTCTTT.

The genes are TRBV20-1 and TRBJ2-5, with D possibly being TRBD2 (6 bases). The germline V gene has CDR1 DFQATT and CDR2 SNEGSKA (reference sequence). Trimming pared 3 bases from V and 2 bases from J, leaving 13 bases between. This CDR3 is 14 amino acids long. The CDR3 DNA sequence: TGCAGTGCTAGTCGGGTCCGGGGGCAAGAGACCCAGTACTTC. The encoded protein is CSASRVRGQETQYF.

The genes are TRBV9 and TRBJ2-3, with D possibly TRBD2 on 6 matching bases. V was clipped by 4 bases and J by 5 bases, with 17 bases between them. Germline V lookup: CDR1 SGDLS, CDR2 YYNGEE. This CDR3 is 15 amino acids long. In DNA form, the CDR3 reads TGTGCCAGCAGCCCTACTGCGGGGCCGGGAGATACGCAGTATTTT. Protein: CASSPTAGPGDTQYF.

A note on this clone: One end of the junction does not line up with germline, which may come from a read error. The chain uses TRBV19 and TRBJ2-1; possibly TRBD2 for D (5 bases). The CDR3 runs 11 residues. From germline, CDR1 is LNHDA and CDR2 SQIVND (reference sequence). The CDR3: CASRIGSEQFF. The CDR3 DNA is TGTGCCAGTAGGATAGGGAGTGAGCAGTTCTTC.

J is TRBJ1-5 and V is TRBV29-1, with D unclear. CDR3 length equals 17 residues. CDR1 SQVTM and CDR2 ANQGSEA come from the germline V gene. V gave up 3 bases and J gave up 2 bases, with 20 bases separating them. The CDR3 coding sequence is TGCAGCGTTGAGGGAGGGTTGGTCCGGCGGGGCAATCAGCCCCAGCATTTT. Its translation: CSVEGGLVRRGNQPQHF. Filled out from reference TRBV29-1 and TRBJ1-5, the complete variable domain reads SAVISQKPSRDICQRGTSLTIQCQVDSQVTMMFWYRQQPGQSLTLIATANQGSEATYESGFVIDKFPISRPNLTFSTLTVSNMSPEDSSIYLCSVEGGLVRRGNQPQHFGDGTRLSIL.

This CDR3 is CASSQDEIPQPQHF. CDR3 DNA sequence: TGCGCCAGCAGCCAAGATGAGATACCACAGCCCCAGCATTTT. The chain joins TRBV4-1 to TRBJ1-5, with D unclear. V lost 0 bases and J 7 bases, leaving 10 bases between the germline ends. Per the germline V gene, CDR1 is MGHRA and CDR2 is YSYEKL. The CDR3 totals 14 residues.

The rearrangement links TRBV14 to TRBJ1-1; D not certain. CDR3 length: 11 amino acids. The V gene's germline CDR1 is SGHDN and CDR2 FVKESK. V lost 1 base and J lost 11, with 8 bases in between. In DNA form, the CDR3 reads TGTGCCAGCAGCCAAGGAAACGCGGCTTTCTTT. Translated: CASSQGNAAFF.

The sample holds one count of this clone. The chain carries TRBV5-1 and TRBJ2-7; weak D call: TRBD1 (6 bases). This CDR3 has 12 residues. Germline lookup yields CDR1 SGHRS and CDR2 YFSETQ. V lost 6 bases and J 8 bases, leaving 15 bases between the germline ends. CDR3 coding DNA: TGCGCCAGCACTGGACAGAGCTTGAAGCAGTACTTC. It encodes CASTGQSLKQYF.

In this sample, this clone turned up once. J is TRBJ1-2 and V is TRBV25-1; D not resolved. This CDR3 region has 16 residues. Per the germline V gene, CDR1 is MGHDK and CDR2 is SYGVNS. The germline V and J ends were trimmed by 3 bases and 4 bases, with 18 bases remaining between them. The CDR3 DNA sequence: TGTGCCAGCAGTGACCCGTCCGGGGTGGCATTCTATGGCTACACCTTC. Its protein is CASSDPSGVAFYGYTF.

A remark on this clone: Other nucleotide sequences in the sample specify the same CDR3. This chain uses TRBV5-1 with TRBJ2-2, with a tentative D call TRBD1 (6 bases). CDR3 length equals 15 residues. The germline V gene encodes CDR1 SGHRS and CDR2 YFSETQ. Trimming shortened V by 3 bases and J by 1 base, and 10 bases separated the two germline ends. As DNA, the CDR3 is TGCGCCAGCAGCTCCGGACAGCTGAACACCGGGGAGCTGTTTTTT. It translates to CASSSGQLNTGELFF.

The chain combines TRBV15 with TRBJ1-4; tentatively, D is TRBD1 (6 bases). Trimming pared 7 bases from V and 6 bases from J, leaving 21 bases between. CDR1 is LNHNV, CDR2 YYDKDF, per germline (reference sequence). This CDR3 contains 16 residues. CDR3 nucleotide sequence: TGTGCCACCACACCCATTATACAGGGATGGGATGAAAAACTGTTTTTT. Protein: CATTPIIQGWDEKLFF. The full variable domain, with the rest looked up from reference TRBV15 and TRBJ1-4, is DAMVIQNPRYQVTQFGKPVTLSCSQTLNHNVMYWYQQKSSQAPKLLFHYYDKDFNNEADTPDNFQSRRPNTSFCFLDIRSPGLGDTAMYLCATTPIIQGWDEKLFFGSGTQLSVL.

This chain links TRBV19 with TRBJ1-6, with a weak D call TRBD1 (6 bases). CDR1 and CDR2 (germline): LNHDA, SQIVND (reference sequence). Trimming pared 3 bases from V and 7 bases from J, leaving 10 bases between. The CDR3 extends over 14 amino acids. This CDR3 is CASSIGGPNSPLHF. For the CDR3, the DNA is TGTGCCAGTAGTATTGGGGGCCCCAATTCACCCCTCCACTTT.

The genes are TRBV7-2 and TRBJ1-2; 9 bases line up with TRBD1. Germline assignment: CDR1 SGHTA and CDR2 FQGNSA. Germline trimming cut 5 bases from V and 8 bases from J; bases unmatched to any gene: 15. The CDR3 is made up of 16 amino acids. CDR3 loop: CASSLRRQGDIGGYTF. In nucleotides, the CDR3 is TGTGCCAGCAGCCTCAGGCGACAGGGGGATATAGGAGGCTACACCTTC.